These 15 T cell receptor beta chains were sequenced from one sample in a study of cytomegalovirus exposure and HLA in healthy donors. Sequencing used immunoSEQ multiplex PCR; TCRdb keeps in-frame clones, though not all of them. The sample has roughly 150,000 clones, 88% seen once. Specimen: PBMCs. The receptors here all came from a man between 18 and 29 years old in good health and CMV-seronegative.

The genes are TRBV5-1 and TRBJ1-6; TRBD1 might be the D (6 bases). The CDR3 is made up of 15 amino acids. Germline CDR1 reads SGHRS; CDR2 reads YFSETQ. V lost 4 bases, J lost 7 bases, and 15 bases lay in between. Written as DNA, the CDR3 is TGCGCCAGCAGCCCCTCGGACAGAGGGAATTCACCCCTCCACTTT. Protein: CASSPSDRGNSPLHF.

The chain has TRBV5-4 and TRBJ2-5; tentatively, D is TRBD2 (5 bases). V was clipped by 3 bases and J by 1 base, with 7 bases between them. CDR1 is SGHNT and CDR2 is YYREEE in the germline V gene (reference sequence). The CDR3 extends over 13 amino acids. CDR3 nucleotides: TGTGCCAGCAGCTCGGACTTCCAAGAGACCCAGTACTTC. It translates to CASSSDFQETQYF.

V is TRBV7-9 and J is TRBJ2-1; 10 bases map to TRBD2. The CDR3 extends over 16 amino acids. J gave up 9 bases and V 6 bases, and 14 bases lay outside the gene matches. CDR1 is SEHNR and CDR2 is FQNEAQ in the germline V gene (reference sequence). The CDR3 coding sequence is TGTGCCAGCAGTTGGCTAGCGGGGGCTTTTTCCTCTGAGCAGTTCTTC. It yields the protein CASSWLAGAFSSEQFF. The full variable domain, its missing parts supplied by reference TRBV7-9 and TRBJ2-1, is DTGVSQNPRHKITKRGQNVTFRCDPISEHNRLYWYRQTLGQGPEFLTYFQNEAQLEKSRLLSDRFSAERPKGSFSTLEIQRTEQGDSAMYLCASSWLAGAFSSEQFFGPGTRLTVL.

The V gene is TRBV29-1, the J gene TRBJ2-1; TRBD2 matches at 8 bases. Germline CDR1 SQVTM, CDR2 ANQGSEA. The CDR3 has 14 amino acids. V shed 0 bases, J shed 9 bases, and the junction held 7 bases outside the gene matches. The CDR3 DNA reads TGCAGCGTTGAAGAGCGGGAGGAGAGTATTGAGCAGTTCTTC. This codes for CSVEEREESIEQFF.

The V and J genes are TRBV11-2 and TRBJ1-5; 8 nucleotides agree with TRBD1. V gave up 5 bases and J gave up 8 bases; unmatched junction bases: 11. CDR1 is SGHAT and CDR2 is FQNNGV in the germline V gene. There are 15 residues in the CDR3. In DNA form, the CDR3 reads TGTGCCAGCAGCAAGGGACAGGACATGCGGGAGCCCCAGCATTTT. Its translation is CASSKGQDMREPQHF.

The gene calls are TRBV13 and TRBJ2-7; 8 positions match TRBD1. Looked up from germline, CDR1 is PRHDT and CDR2 is FYEKMQ (reference sequence). The trim removed 0 bases at V and 5 bases at J, leaving 6 bases unmatched. This CDR3 contains 15 residues. The CDR3: CASSLGLSQGDEQYV. CDR3 DNA: TGTGCCAGCAGCTTAGGCCTCTCACAGGGGGACGAGCAGTACGTC.

The chain recombines TRBV7-9 with TRBJ1-1; TRBD1 is a possible D gene (5 bases). The germline CDR1 and CDR2 sequences are SEHNR and FQNEAQ (reference sequence). Trimming left V 5 bases short and J 0 bases short, with 16 bases between. The CDR3 loop spans 16 amino acids. In DNA form, the CDR3 reads TGTGCCAGCAGCCCAGACGGGGGAACGATGAACACTGAAGCTTTCTTT. Translation: CASSPDGGTMNTEAFF.

The V and J genes are TRBV5-4 and TRBJ2-4; TRBD2 might be the D (6 bases). With 3 bases removed from V and 0 bases from J, the gap between germline ends came to 7 bases. Germline values: CDR1 SGHNT, CDR2 YYREEE (reference sequence). This CDR3 has 14 amino acids. Here the CDR3 DNA reads TGTGCCAGCAGCTGGGGGGTAGCCAAAAACATTCAGTACTTC. Its protein is CASSWGVAKNIQYF.

The rearrangement uses TRBV7-9 and TRBJ2-2, with TRBD2 as a possible D gene (6 bases). The CDR3 is made up of 14 amino acids. Trimming stripped 3 bases from V and 7 bases from J, with 12 bases between. CDR1 SEHNR and CDR2 FQNEAQ come from the germline V gene (reference sequence). Here the CDR3 reads CASSLSGDSGELFF. CDR3 DNA: TGTGCCAGCAGCTTGTCGGGAGATAGCGGGGAGCTGTTTTTT.

The rearrangement uses TRBV19 and TRBJ1-5; D is undetermined. CDR1 and CDR2 from the germline V gene are LNHDA and SQIVND (reference sequence). The CDR3 runs to 13 residues. In DNA form, the CDR3 reads TGTGCTACCAACAGCGGGGTGAATCAGCCCCAGCATTTT. This codes for CATNSGVNQPQHF.

This chain connects TRBV9 to TRBJ2-5; TRBD2 aligns across 12 bases. V lost 0 bases, J lost 0 bases, and 3 bases stayed unmatched. The CDR3 runs 17 residues. Germline CDR1 is SGDLS and CDR2 is YYNGEE. The DNA of the CDR3 is TGTGCCAGCAGCGTAGGTCTAGCGGGAGGGCACCAAGAGACCCAGTACTTC. Translating gives CASSVGLAGGHQETQYF. Full variable domain (remainder filled in from reference TRBV9 and TRBJ2-5): DSGVTQTPKHLITATGQRVTLRCSPRSGDLSVYWYQQSLDQGLQFLIQYYNGEERAKGNILERFSAQQFPDLHSELNLSSLELGDSALYFCASSVGLAGGHQETQYFGPGTRLLVL.

The chain carries TRBV4-3 and TRBJ2-1; 9 bases line up with TRBD1. Per the germline V gene, CDR1 is LGHNA and CDR2 is YSLEER. The J segment lost 8 bases and the V segment lost 1 base, leaving 6 bases of the junction unmatched. The CDR3 has 15 residues. In DNA form, the CDR3 reads TGCGCCAGCAGCCAAGGGACAGGGGATTCGGATGAGCAGTTCTTC. Its translation: CASSQGTGDSDEQFF.

The rearrangement uses TRBV19 and TRBJ2-7, with 15 positions matching TRBD2. V shed 3 bases, J shed 1 base, and the junction held 1 base outside the gene matches. Germline V gene data show CDR1 as LNHDA and CDR2 as SQIVND (reference sequence). The CDR3 extends over 16 amino acids. In nucleotides, the CDR3 is TGTGCCAGTAGTATCGGACTAGCGGGAGGGTCCTACGAGCAGTACTTC. Translation: CASSIGLAGGSYEQYF.

J is TRBJ2-1 and V is TRBV15, with D possibly matching TRBD1 (6 bases). V lost 5 bases, J lost 3 bases, and 14 bases lay in between. CDR1 LNHNV and CDR2 YYDKDF come from the germline V gene (reference sequence). The CDR3 runs to 15 residues. The CDR3 DNA sequence: TGTGCCACCAGCTCCTCGGGACACTACTACAATGAGCAGTTCTTC. This codes for CATSSSGHYYNEQFF.

This clone appeared a single time. V and J are TRBV6-5 and TRBJ2-5, with TRBD1 as a possible D gene (6 bases). Germline CDR1 MNHEY, CDR2 SVGAGI. V lost 0 bases, J lost 1 base, and 9 bases lay in between. This CDR3 is built from 15 residues. The CDR3 DNA sequence: TGTGCCAGCAGTTACTCCGACAGGACCCAAGAGACCCAGTACTTC. Translated, it gives CASSYSDRTQETQYF.